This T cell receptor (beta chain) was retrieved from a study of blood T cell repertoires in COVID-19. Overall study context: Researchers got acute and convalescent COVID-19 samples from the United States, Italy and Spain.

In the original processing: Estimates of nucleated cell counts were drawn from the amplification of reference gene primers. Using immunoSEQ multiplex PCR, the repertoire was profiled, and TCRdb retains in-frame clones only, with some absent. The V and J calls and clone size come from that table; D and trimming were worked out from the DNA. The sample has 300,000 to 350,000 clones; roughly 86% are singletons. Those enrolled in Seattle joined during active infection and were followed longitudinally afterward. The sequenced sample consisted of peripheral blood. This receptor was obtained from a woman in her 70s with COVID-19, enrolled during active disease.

The CDR3 nucleotides read TGTGCCAGCAGTTTAGTCCTGGGGACAGGGACTGGGGCTGGAAACACCATATATTTT. This gives the protein CASSLVLGTGTGAGNTIYF. The chain combines TRBV28 with TRBJ1-3; 9 nucleotides line up with TRBD1. The CDR3 length is 19 residues. V was clipped by 2 bases and J by 2 bases; unmatched bases: 13. Germline V gene lookup returns CDR1 MDHEN and CDR2 SYDVKM.